This T cell receptor beta chain was recovered during a study of spatial heterogeneity in lung cancer. Study-wide context: Detection consistently captured more beta-chain sequences than alpha-chain sequences.

TCRdb recomputed calls from the 5' RACE reads with MiXCR, one row per CDR3 protein. The sample has under 25,000 distinct CDR3 sequences; 7% are singletons. This clonotype was seen at least ten times. Noted time point: sample taken at primary tumor resection. Trimming took off 2 bases at V and 6 bases at J, with 10 bases between the two ends. Germline loops: CDR1 DFQATT, CDR2 SNEGSKA (reference sequence). There are 12 residues in the CDR3. Sequenced here: PBMCs, sampled at surgery. The receptor was isolated from a male donor with early-stage non-small cell lung cancer. This sequence joins TRBV20-1 and TRBJ1-1; TRBD1 might be the D (6 bases). CDR3 protein: CSARQGSSEAFF. The CDR3, as DNA: TGCAGTGCTAGACAGGGGTCCTCTGAAGCTTTCTTT.